This is a list of T cell receptor beta chains from one sample in a study of response to subunit inactivated influenza vaccine. TCRdb recomputed calls from the RT-PCR reads with MiXCR, one row per CDR3 protein. The sample has about 500,000 distinct CDR3 sequences; approximately 15% are singletons. Sequenced material: CD4+ T cells sorted from PBMCs, taken less than 30 months after vaccination. These receptors were obtained from a man aged 45-69 years who received an inactivated influenza vaccine. CDR3s include the opening cysteine and the closing phenylalanine or tryptophan. A D gene is named only where the DNA matches it firmly. Not every row has a clone size; where given, it reads once, few, many or a size class.

v_gene	abundance	d_gene	j_gene	CDR3nt	CDR3aa
TRBV15	many	.	TRBJ2-1	TGTGCCACCAGCAGCAGGGTTGGAGCGAGTGAGCAGTTCTTC	CATSSRVGASEQFF
TRBV9	.	TRBD2	TRBJ2-3	TGTGCCAGCAGCGCGACTAGCAGCACAGATACGCAGTATTTT	CASSATSSTDTQYF
TRBV3-1	.	TRBD2	TRBJ2-5	TGTGCCAGCAGCCAGTCGGGACTAGCGGGGCCTAACCAAGAGACCCAGTACTTC	CASSQSGLAGPNQETQYF
TRBV29-1	.	.	TRBJ2-5	TGCAGCGTTGGGTACCGCGAGACCCAGTACTTC	CSVGYRETQYF
TRBV5-1	.	TRBD2	TRBJ2-3	TGCGCCAGCAGCGAGGGACTAGCAAGGGGACTCACAGATACGCAGTATTTT	CASSEGLARGLTDTQYF
TRBV4-2	few	.	TRBJ1-5	TGTGCCAGCAGCCAAGACCTTCGCAATCAGCCCCAGCATTTT	CASSQDLRNQPQHF
TRBV20-1	.	TRBD1	TRBJ2-7	TGCAGTGCTAGATCCCGGGACAGGGGAACCTACGAGCAGTACTTC	CSARSRDRGTYEQYF
TRBV9	few	.	TRBJ1-5	TGTGCCAGCAGCACATCCGGGACGCCCAATCAGCCCCAGCATTTT	CASSTSGTPNQPQHF
TRBV20-1	few	TRBD1	TRBJ1-1	TGCAGTGCCTCCCGGGACAGGGAAGCTTTCTTT	CSASRDREAFF
TRBV4-2	.	.	TRBJ1-5	TGTGCCAGCAGCCAAGCCAATAATGGCAATCAGCCCCAGCATTTT	CASSQANNGNQPQHF
TRBV20-1	.	.	TRBJ2-2	TGCAGTGCTAGAGTAAATAGAAGGGCAAGCACCGGGGAGCTGTTTTTT	CSARVNRRASTGELFF
TRBV18	.	.	TRBJ1-1	TGTGCCAGCTCAGTCAGGGACCTGAACACTGAAGCTTTCTTT	CASSVRDLNTEAFF
TRBV24-1	.	.	TRBJ1-6	TGTGCCACCAGTGAGGCCAGGTGGGGTTCACCCCTCCACTTT	CATSEARWGSPLHF
TRBV20-1	.	.	TRBJ2-3	TGCAGTGCCCCACCGGCGGAATTATTCACAGATACGCAGTATTTT	CSAPPAELFTDTQYF
TRBV20-1	.	.	TRBJ2-1	TGCAGTGCTCGCAGGGATATTGAGCAGTTCTTC	CSARRDIEQFF
TRBV7-2	few	.	TRBJ2-2	TGTGCCAGCAGCTCCGTGGGGGGAATCAACACCGGGGAGCTGTTTTTT	CASSSVGGINTGELFF
TRBV28	.	TRBD2	TRBJ2-5	TGTGCCAGCAGTCCGAGGACTAGCGGGAGGGCCGGGGCGGAGACCCAGTACTTC	CASSPRTSGRAGAETQYF
TRBV12-3/TRBV12-4	.	TRBD2	TRBJ2-5	TGTGCCAGCAGTTTCCCTAGCGGGGGGCCGTACCAAGAGACCCAGTACTTC	CASSFPSGGPYQETQYF
TRBV4-3	.	.	TRBJ1-4	TGCGCCAGCAGCCAACAGGCAATAGGAAAACTGTTTTTT	CASSQQAIGKLFF
TRBV30	few	.	TRBJ2-7	TGTGCCTGGAATCCGGGCTCGTCTATCGGGGAGCAGTACTTC	CAWNPGSSIGEQYF
TRBV9	.	.	TRBJ2-7	TGTGCCAGCAGCGTATACGGTCAGAGCTACGAGCAGTACTTC	CASSVYGQSYEQYF
TRBV4-3	.	TRBD1	TRBJ1-4	TGCGCCAGCAGCCAACTACAGGGGGTTAATGAAAAACTGTTTTTT	CASSQLQGVNEKLFF
TRBV7-2	many	TRBD1	TRBJ1-2	TGTGCCAGCAGCCTAAGGGTACAGGGGGTGAATGGCTACACCTTC	CASSLRVQGVNGYTF
TRBV10-1	.	.	TRBJ1-1	TGCGCCAGCAGTAAGGGTCGGACTGAAGCTTTCTTT	CASSKGRTEAFF
TRBV12-3/TRBV12-4	few	.	TRBJ1-3	TGTGCCAGCAGTTTCCCTTCAGGGACTGGAAACACCATATATTTT	CASSFPSGTGNTIYF
TRBV29-1	.	.	TRBJ2-2	TGCAGCGTTGTTCTACTAGCGAACACCGGGGAGCTGTTTTTT	CSVVLLANTGELFF
TRBV20-1	.	TRBD1	TRBJ2-1	TGCAGTACACCCGATTGGACAGGTTCCAATGAGCAGTTCTTC	CSTPDWTGSNEQFF
TRBV5-1	.	.	TRBJ1-1	TGCGCCAGCAGCTACGCCGGGGGGGGGAACACTGAAGCTTTCTTT	CASSYAGGGNTEAFF
TRBV6-1	.	.	TRBJ2-7	TGTGCCAGCAGTGATCAGAGCAGGGGAACCTACGAGCAGTACTTC	CASSDQSRGTYEQYF
TRBV4-2	.	TRBD1	TRBJ2-5	TGTGCCAGCAGCCACGTGTTAACAGGGGGCATCGAGACCCAGTACTTC	CASSHVLTGGIETQYF
TRBV5-1	.	.	TRBJ1-1	TGCGCCAGCAGCGGGGGGACGTTAGAAACTGAAGCTTTCTTT	CASSGGTLETEAFF
TRBV21-1	few	.	TRBJ2-7	TGTGCCAGCAGTACCCTGGGGGGGACAGTTCCCTACGAGCAGTACTTC	CASSTLGGTVPYEQYF
TRBV28	few	.	TRBJ2-7	TGTGCCAGCAGGGCTTTGCGTACCTACGAGCAGTACTTC	CASRALRTYEQYF
TRBV20-1	.	TRBD1	TRBJ2-7	TGCAGTGCTAGCCGGGGGACAGGGTCTTACGAGCAGTACTTC	CSASRGTGSYEQYF
TRBV4-3	.	.	TRBJ2-7	TGCGCCGGCAGCCAAGATATCGGGGGCGAGCAGTACTTC	CAGSQDIGGEQYF
TRBV20-1	.	.	TRBJ2-5	TGCAGTGCTAGACCTCGGCCAGCACGGGAGACCCAGTACTTC	CSARPRPARETQYF
TRBV5-1	.	.	TRBJ2-5	TGCGCCAGCAGCTTGTCAGTGAGGGGGGAGACCCAGTACTTC	CASSLSVRGETQYF
TRBV5-1	many	.	TRBJ2-7	TGCGCCAGCAGCTTGAACTTGCGCGAGCAGTACTTC	CASSLNLREQYF
TRBV9	.	.	TRBJ1-1	TGTGCCAGCAGCGCACACAGTAACACTGAAGCTTTCTTT	CASSAHSNTEAFF
TRBV11-2	.	TRBD1	TRBJ2-2	TGTGCCAGCTCGGACAGGGACTTTGCCGGGGAGCTGTTTTTT	CASSDRDFAGELFF
TRBV5-1	few	.	TRBJ2-3	TGCGCCAGCCGCCAGGGAGCCACAGATACGCAGTATTTT	CASRQGATDTQYF
TRBV5-1	.	.	TRBJ2-1	TGCGCCAGCAGCTCAACTATTGAGCAGTTCTTC	CASSSTIEQFF
TRBV6-5	few	TRBD2	TRBJ2-7	TGTGCCAGCAGTTACTCGAAGGCCAGCGGGGGGCTCACCTACGAGCAGTACTTC	CASSYSKASGGLTYEQYF
TRBV5-1	few	.	TRBJ1-2	TGCGCCAGCAGCTTGGGGCTGGGGGTCTCGGATGGCTACACCTTC	CASSLGLGVSDGYTF
TRBV20-1	many	.	TRBJ1-4	TGCAGTGCTAGGAAAGAAGGGGGTGAAAAACTGTTTTTT	CSARKEGGEKLFF
TRBV7-2	few	.	TRBJ1-2	TGTGCCAGCAGCTTAGGGGGGCGCATGGATGGCTACACCTTC	CASSLGGRMDGYTF
TRBV2	.	TRBD2	TRBJ2-1	TGTGCCAGCAGTGCCCAGCTCAGCGGGGCGTACAATGAGCAGTTCTTC	CASSAQLSGAYNEQFF